This is a list of T cell receptor beta chains from one sample in a study of beta chain features in type 1 diabetes. Assay used: immunoSEQ multiplex PCR; TCRdb lists only in-frame clones, some missing. In the table there are about 370,000 clones, 8.5% to 10% of which are singletons. The sample taken for sequencing was central memory CD4+ T cells from blood. The source is a man in his thirties or forties with type 1 diabetes. The CDR3 runs from the conserved cysteine through the conserved F or W. Each record gives: clone size, V gene, CDR3 protein. Some rows have no size entry. The others give once, few or many, or a class for an expanded clone.

many | TRBV10-1 | CASSIGQGVPETQYF
few | TRBV28 | CASSPSGTGTYEQYF
few | TRBV19 | CASSIDRGTHMNTEAFF
NA | TRBV7-2 | CASGALAGGYNEQFF
NA | TRBV7-2 | CASSSAPGNEAFF
NA | TRBV30 | CAWSKRQRVTDTQYF
few | TRBV7-7 | CASSLLPGASETQYF
NA | TRBV6-6 | CASSEGYEQYF
few | TRBV5-6 | CASSLEPGPNEKLFF
NA | TRBV19 | CASSLLLGPADTQYF
NA | TRBV29-1 | CSVEVGGASNTEAFF
NA | TRBV5-1 | CASSLGESSEQFF
NA | TRBV6-1 | CASSEAEDRSVPYEQYF
NA | TRBV29-1 | CSVEVRQGTGELFF
few | TRBV18 | CASSPPSGAGETQYF
many | TRBV2 | CASSYLPDRGNEKLFF
NA | TRBV7-2 | CASSHSRTGGPTPLGYTF
NA | TRBV5-6 | CASSLGASGASSYNEQFF
few | TRBV6-5 | CASSYSRVGAADTQYF
NA | TRBV6-6 | CASSVADSNQPQHF
few | TRBV12-5 | CASGLDSGGAYNEQFF
few | TRBV15 | CATSRTSGQGSGANVLTF
few | TRBV5-8 | CASIRGGGETQYF
NA | TRBV12-5 | CASGSSGEETQYF
NA | TRBV7-3 | CASSLTGERNQPQHF
NA | TRBV28 | CASSLTGGSGTNEKLFF
few | TRBV5-1 | CASSEGGVGTEAFF
few | TRBV9 | CASSRRQGAAGELFF
NA | TRBV6-1 | CASSVMGTGANVLTF
NA | TRBV5-1 | CASSPTPGQYSGANVLTF
NA | TRBV9 | CASSVVGTANTGELFF
few | TRBV5-1 | CASSSPETNQPQHF
few | TRBV27 | CASSSASGRESYEQYF